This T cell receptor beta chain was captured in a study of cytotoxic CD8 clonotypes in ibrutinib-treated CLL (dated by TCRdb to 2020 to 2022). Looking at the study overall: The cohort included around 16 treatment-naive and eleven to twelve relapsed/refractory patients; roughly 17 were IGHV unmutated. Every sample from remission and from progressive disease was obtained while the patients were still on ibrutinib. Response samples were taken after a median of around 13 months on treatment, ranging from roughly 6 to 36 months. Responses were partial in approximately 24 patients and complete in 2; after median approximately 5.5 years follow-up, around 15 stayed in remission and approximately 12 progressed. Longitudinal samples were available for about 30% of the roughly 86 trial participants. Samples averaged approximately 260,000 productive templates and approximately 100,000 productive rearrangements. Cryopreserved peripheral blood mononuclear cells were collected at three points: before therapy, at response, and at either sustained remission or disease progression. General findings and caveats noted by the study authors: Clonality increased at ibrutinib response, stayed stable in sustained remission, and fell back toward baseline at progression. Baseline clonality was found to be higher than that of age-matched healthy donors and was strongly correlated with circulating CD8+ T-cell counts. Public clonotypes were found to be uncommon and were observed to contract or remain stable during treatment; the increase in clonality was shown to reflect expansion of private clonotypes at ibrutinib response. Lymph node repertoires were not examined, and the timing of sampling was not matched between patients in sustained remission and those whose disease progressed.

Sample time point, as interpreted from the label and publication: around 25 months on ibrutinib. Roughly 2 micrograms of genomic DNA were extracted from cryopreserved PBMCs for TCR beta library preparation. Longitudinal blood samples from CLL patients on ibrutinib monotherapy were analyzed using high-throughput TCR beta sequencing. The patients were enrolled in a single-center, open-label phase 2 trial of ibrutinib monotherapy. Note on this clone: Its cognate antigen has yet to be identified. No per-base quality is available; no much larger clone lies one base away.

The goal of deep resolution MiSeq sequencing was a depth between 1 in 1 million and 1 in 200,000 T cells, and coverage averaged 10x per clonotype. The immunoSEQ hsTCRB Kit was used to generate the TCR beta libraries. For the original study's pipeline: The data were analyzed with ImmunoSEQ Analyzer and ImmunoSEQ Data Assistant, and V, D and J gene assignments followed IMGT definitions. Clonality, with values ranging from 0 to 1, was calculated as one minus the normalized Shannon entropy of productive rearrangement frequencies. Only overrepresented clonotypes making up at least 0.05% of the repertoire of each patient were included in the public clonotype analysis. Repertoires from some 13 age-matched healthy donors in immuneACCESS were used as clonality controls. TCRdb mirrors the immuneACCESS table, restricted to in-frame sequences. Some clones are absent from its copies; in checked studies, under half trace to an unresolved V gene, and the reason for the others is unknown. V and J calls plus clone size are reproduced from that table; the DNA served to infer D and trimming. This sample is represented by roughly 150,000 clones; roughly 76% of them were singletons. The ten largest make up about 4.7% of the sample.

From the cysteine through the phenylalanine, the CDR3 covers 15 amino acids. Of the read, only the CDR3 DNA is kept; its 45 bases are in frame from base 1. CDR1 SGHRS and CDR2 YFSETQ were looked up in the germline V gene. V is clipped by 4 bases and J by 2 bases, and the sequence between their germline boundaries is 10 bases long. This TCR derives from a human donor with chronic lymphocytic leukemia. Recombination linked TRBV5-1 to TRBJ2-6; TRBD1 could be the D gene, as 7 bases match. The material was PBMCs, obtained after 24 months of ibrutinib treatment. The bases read TGCGCCAGCAGCCCCAGGGGGGCTGGGGCCAACGTCCTGACTTTC. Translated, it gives CASSPRGAGANVLTF.